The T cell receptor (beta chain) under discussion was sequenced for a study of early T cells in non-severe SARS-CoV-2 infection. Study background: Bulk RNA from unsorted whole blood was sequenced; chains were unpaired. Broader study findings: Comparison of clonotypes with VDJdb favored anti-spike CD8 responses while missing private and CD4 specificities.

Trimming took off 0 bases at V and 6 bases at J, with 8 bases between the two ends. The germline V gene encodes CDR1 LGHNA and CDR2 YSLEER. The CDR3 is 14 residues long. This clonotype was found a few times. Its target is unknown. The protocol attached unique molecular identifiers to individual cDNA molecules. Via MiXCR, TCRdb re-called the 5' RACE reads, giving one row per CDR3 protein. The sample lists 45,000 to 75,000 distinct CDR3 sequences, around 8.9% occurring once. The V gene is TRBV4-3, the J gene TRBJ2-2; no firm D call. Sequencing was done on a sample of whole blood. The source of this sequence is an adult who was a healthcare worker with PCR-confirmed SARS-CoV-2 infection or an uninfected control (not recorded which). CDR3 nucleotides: TGCGCCAGCAGCCAAGACAGGAAGTCCGGGGAGCTGTTTTTT. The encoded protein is CASSQDRKSGELFF.